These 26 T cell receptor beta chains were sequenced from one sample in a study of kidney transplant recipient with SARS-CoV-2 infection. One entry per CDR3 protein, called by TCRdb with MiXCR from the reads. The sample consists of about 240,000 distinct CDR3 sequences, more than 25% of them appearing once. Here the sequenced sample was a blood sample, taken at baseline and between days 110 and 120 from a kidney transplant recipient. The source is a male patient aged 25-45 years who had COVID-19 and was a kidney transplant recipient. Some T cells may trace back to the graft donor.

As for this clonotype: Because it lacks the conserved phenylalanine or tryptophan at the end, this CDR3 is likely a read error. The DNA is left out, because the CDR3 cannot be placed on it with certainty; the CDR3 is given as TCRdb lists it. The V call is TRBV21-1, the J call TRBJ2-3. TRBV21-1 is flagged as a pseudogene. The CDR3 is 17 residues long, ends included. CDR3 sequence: CASRRILATVMQDTQYL.

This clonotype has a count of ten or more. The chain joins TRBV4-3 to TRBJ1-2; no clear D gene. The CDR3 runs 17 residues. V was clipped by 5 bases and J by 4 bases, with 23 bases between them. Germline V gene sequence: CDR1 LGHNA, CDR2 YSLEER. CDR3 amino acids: CASSVRLGRRKTYGYTF. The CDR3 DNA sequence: TGCGCCAGCAGCGTGAGGTTAGGACGTCGAAAGACCTATGGCTACACCTTC.

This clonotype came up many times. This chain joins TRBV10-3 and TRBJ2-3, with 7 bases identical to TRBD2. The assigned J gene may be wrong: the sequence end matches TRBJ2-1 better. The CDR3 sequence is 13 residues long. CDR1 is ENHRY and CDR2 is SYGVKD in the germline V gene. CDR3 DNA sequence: TGTGCCACCGCCCGCTGGGAGGGCAATGAGCAGTTCTTC. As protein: CATARWEGNEQFF.

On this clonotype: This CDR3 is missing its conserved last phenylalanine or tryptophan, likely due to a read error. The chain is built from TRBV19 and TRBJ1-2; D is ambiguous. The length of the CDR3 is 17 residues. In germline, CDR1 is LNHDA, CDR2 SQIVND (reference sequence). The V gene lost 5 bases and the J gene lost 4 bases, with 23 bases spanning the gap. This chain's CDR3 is CASSGELTNRKTYGYTL. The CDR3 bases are TGTGCCAGTAGTGGTGAGCTGACAAATCGAAAGACCTATGGCTACACCCTC.

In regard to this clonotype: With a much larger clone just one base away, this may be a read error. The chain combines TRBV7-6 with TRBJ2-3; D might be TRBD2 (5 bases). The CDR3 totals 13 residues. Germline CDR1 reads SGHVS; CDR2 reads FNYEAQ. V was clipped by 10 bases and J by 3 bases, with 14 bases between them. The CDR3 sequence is CATRGEETDTQYF. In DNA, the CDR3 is TGTGCCACACGGGGAGAAGAAACAGATACGCAGTATTTT.

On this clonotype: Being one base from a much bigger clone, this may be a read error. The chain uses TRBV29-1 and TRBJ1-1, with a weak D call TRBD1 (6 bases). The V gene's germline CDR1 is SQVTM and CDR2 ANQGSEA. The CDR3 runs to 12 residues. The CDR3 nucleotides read TGCGGCGTTGTGGGACAGAACACTGAAGCTTTCTTT. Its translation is CGVVGQNTEAFF.

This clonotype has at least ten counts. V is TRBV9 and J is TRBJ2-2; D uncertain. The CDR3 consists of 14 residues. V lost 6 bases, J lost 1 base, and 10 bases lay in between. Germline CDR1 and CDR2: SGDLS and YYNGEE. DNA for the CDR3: TGTGCCAGCAAGAACAGTGTGAACACCGGGGAGCTGTTTTTT. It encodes CASKNSVNTGELFF.

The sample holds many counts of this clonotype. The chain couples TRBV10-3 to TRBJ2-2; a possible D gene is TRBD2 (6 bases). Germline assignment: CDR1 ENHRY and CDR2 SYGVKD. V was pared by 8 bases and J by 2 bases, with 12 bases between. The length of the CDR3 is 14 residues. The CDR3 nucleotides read TGTGCCATCTCCGGGAGCGATAACACCGGGGAGCTGTTTTTT. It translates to CAISGSDNTGELFF.

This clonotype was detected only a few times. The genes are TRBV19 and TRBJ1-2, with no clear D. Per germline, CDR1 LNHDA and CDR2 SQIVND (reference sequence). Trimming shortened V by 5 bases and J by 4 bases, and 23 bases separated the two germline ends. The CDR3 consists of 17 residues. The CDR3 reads CASSCELTNRKTYGYTF. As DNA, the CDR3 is TGTGCCAGTAGTTGTGAATTGACAAATCGAAAGACCTATGGCTACACCTTC.

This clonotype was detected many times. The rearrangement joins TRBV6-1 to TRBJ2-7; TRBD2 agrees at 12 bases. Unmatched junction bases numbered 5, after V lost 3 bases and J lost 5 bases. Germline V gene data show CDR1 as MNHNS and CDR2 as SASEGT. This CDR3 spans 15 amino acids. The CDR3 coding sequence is TGTGCCAGCAGTGAGGCTAGCGGGAGGGTGGACGAGCAGTACTTC. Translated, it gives CASSEASGRVDEQYF.

The CDR3 DNA sequence: TGTGCCTGGAGTAGCCGAGGGAAAGGAGGCGGGGAGCTGTTTTTT. Amino acid sequence: CAWSSRGKGGGELFF. The chain recombines TRBV30 with TRBJ2-2; TRBD2 is a possible D gene (5 bases). V lost 2 bases and J 7 bases, leaving 17 bases between the germline ends. Germline V gene sequence: CDR1 GTSNPN, CDR2 SVGIG (reference sequence). This CDR3 contains 15 residues.

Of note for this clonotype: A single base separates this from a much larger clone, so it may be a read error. CDR3 sequence: CASGAPSLQGKTHGYTF. The CDR3 DNA reads as TGTGCTAGTGGTGCCCCAAGTTTGCAGGGAAAGACCCATGGCTACACCTTC. V and J are TRBV12-5 and TRBJ1-2; a possible D gene is TRBD1 (5 bases). The V and J ends lost 5 bases and 6 bases respectively, with 25 bases between them. Germline values: CDR1 LGHNT, CDR2 FRNRAP. The CDR3 consists of 17 residues.

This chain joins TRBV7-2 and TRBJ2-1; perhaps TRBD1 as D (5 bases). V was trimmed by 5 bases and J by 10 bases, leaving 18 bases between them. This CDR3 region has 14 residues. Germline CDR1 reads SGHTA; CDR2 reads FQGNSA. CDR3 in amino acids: CASSERTQVREQFF. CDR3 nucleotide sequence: TGTGCCAGCAGCGAACGGACACAGGTACGAGAGCAGTTCTTC.

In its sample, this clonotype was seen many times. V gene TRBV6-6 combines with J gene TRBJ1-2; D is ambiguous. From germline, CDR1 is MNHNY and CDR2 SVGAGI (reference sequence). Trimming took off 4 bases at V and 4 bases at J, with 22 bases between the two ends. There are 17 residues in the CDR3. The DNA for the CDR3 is TGTGCCAGCAGTTCCGCTCAAGGTGGGAGAAAGACCTATGGCTACACCTTC. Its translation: CASSSAQGGRKTYGYTF.

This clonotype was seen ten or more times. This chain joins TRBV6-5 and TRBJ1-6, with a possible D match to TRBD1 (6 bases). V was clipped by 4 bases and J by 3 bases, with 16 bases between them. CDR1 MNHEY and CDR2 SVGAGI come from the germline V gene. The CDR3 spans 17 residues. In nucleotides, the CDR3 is TGTGCCAGCAGTTCCTCCGATGGGACATTCTATAATTCACCCCTCCACTTT. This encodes CASSSSDGTFYNSPLHF.

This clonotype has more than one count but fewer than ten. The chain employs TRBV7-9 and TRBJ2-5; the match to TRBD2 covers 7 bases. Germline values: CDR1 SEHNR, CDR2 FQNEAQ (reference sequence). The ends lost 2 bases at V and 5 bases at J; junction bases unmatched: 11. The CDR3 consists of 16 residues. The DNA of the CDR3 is TGTGCCAGCAGCTTAAGGGAGGGTAGTCTTGCCGAGACCCAGTACTTC. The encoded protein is CASSLREGSLAETQYF.

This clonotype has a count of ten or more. The CDR3 is CSASKGDYEQYF. CDR3 in DNA: TGCAGTGCTAGCAAGGGGGATTACGAGCAGTACTTC. The rearrangement joins TRBV20-1 to TRBJ2-7; weak D call: TRBD1 (6 bases). Germline V CDR1 and CDR2: DFQATT, SNEGSKA (reference sequence). The V and J ends lost 3 bases and 4 bases respectively, with 10 bases between them. The CDR3 has 12 amino acids.

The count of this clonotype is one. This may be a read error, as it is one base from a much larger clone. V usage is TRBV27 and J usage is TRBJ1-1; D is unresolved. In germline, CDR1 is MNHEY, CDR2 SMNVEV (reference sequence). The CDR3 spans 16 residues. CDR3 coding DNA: TGTGTCAGCAGTTTATTCGGCCGGGGTATGAACACTGAAGCTTTCTTT. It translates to CVSSLFGRGMNTEAFF.

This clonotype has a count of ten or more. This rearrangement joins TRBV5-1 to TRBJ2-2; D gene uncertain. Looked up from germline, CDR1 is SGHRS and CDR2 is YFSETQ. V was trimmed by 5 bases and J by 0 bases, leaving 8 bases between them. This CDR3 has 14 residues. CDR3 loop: CASSPGANTGELFF. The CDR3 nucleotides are TGCGCCAGCAGTCCTGGGGCGAACACCGGGGAGCTGTTTTTT. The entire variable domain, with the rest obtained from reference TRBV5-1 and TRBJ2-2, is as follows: KAGVTQTPRYLIKTRGQQVTLSCSPISGHRSVSWYQQTPGQGLQFLFEYFSETQRNKGNFPGRFSGRQFSNSRSEMNVSTLELGDSALYLCASSPGANTGELFFGEGSRLTVL.

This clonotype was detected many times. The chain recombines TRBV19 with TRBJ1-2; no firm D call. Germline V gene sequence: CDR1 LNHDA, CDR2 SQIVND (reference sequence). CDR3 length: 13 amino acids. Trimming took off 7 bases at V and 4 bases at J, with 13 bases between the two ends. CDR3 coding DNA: TGTGCCAGTAAGGGTTCGGAGTTCTATGGCTACACCTTC. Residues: CASKGSEFYGYTF.

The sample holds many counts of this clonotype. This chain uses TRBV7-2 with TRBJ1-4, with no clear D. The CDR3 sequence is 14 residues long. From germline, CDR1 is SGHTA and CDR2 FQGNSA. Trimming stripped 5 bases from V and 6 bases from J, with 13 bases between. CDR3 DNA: TGTGCCAGCAGCCGTCCAGGTTTGGATGAAAAACTGTTTTTT. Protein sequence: CASSRPGLDEKLFF.

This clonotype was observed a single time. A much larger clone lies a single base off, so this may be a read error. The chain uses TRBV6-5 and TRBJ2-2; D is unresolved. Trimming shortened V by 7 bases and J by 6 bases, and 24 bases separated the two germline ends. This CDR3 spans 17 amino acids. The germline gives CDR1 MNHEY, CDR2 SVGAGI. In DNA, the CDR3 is TGTGCCAGCACCCCCTCGGGCCTCCCTTTTGGGTCCGGGGAGCTGTTTTTT. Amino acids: CASTPSGLPFGSGELFF.

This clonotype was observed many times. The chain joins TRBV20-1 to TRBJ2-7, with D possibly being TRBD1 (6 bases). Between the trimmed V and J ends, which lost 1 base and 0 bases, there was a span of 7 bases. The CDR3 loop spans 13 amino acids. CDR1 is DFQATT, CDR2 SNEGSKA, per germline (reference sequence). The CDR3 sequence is CSARGTDSYEQYF. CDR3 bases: TGCAGTGCTAGAGGGACAGACTCCTACGAGCAGTACTTC.

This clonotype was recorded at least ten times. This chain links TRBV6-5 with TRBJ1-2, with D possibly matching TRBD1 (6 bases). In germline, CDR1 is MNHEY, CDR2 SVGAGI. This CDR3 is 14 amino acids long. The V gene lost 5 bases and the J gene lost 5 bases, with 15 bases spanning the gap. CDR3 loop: CASSRQVRGYGYTF. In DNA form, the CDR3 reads TGTGCCAGCAGTCGACAGGTAAGGGGTTATGGCTACACCTTC.

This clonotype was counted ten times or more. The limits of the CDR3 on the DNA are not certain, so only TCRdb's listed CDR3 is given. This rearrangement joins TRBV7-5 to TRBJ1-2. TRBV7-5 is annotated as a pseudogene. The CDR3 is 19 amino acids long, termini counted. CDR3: CISVPESLTEVGKTYGYTF.

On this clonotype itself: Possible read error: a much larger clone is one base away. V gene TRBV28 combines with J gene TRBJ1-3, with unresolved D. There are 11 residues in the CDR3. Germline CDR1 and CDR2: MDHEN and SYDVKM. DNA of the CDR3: TGTTCCAGCAGTCAGCTGTACACCATATATTTT. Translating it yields CSSSQLYTIYF.